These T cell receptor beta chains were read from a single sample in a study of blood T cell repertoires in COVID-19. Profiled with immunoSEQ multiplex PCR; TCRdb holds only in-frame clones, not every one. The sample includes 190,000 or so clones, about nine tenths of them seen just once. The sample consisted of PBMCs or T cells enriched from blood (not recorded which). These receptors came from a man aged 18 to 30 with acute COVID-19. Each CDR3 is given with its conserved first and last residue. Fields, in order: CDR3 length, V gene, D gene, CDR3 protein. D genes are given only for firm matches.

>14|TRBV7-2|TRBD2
CASSGTSGNYEQYF
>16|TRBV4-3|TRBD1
CASSQDLGTDNEKLFF
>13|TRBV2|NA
CASKSGPTGELFF
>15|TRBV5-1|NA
CASRTSPGQSYEQYF
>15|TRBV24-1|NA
CATSDSTSLGNEQFF
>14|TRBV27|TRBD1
CASGTGGGTGELFF
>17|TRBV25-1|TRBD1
CASSDPTITRDRGEQFF
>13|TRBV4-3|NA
CASSQDREDEQYF
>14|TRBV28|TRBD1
CASSPGGMNTEAFF
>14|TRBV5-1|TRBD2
CASSFASGSYEQYF
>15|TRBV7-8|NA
CASSSVGGANEKLFF
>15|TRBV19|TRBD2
CASSISAGGPYEQYF
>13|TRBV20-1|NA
CSASPGRGSPLHF
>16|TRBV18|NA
CASSPGTAGDGQPQHF
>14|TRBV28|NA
CASSSMDLAGEQFF
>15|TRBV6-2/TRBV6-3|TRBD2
CASSLILAGVNEQFF
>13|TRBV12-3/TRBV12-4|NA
CASSFDSPWPQHF
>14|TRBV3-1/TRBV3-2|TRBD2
CASSQDSGTGELFF
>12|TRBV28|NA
CASSLVLYEQYF
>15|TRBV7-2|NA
CASSVSAQGTGELFF
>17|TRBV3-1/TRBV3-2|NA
CASSQDQWGRANYGYTF
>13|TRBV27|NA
CASSGQSNQPQHF
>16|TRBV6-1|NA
CASSEARTGYSYEQYF
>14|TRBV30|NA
CAWSVLLNTGELFF
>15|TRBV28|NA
CASSLWGGGNEKLFF
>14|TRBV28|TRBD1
CASSLRDRTYEQYF
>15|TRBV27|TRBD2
CASSLSGSNYNEQFF
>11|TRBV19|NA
CAGGTDHEQFF
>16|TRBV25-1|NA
CASSEVGIVTTGELFF
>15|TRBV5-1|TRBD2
CASSLLASGSYEQFF
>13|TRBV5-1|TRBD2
CASSTGTNNEQFF
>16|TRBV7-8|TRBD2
CASSLGQLAGGAEQFF
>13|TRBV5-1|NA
CASSPPPSYEQFF
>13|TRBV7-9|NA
CASSSPGDYEQYF
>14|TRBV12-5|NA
CASAPDTYPYEQYF
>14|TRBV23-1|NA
CAIPGRTPNEKLFF
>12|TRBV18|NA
CASSLQDTEAFF
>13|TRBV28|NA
CASSLFQYYGYTF
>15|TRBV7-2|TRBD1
CASSPTGTVNTEAFF
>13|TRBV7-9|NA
CASNHPGDNEQFF
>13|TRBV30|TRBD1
CAWSDQGVYGYTF
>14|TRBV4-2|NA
CASRLAGSGNTIYF
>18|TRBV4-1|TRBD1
CASSPRGTGISGANVLTF
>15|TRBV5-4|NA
CASSVDRSSGNTIYF
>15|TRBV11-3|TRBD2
CASSREGVNTGELFF
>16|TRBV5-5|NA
CASSLGGGPSYGPQHF
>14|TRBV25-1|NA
CASSEYGDTPEQYF
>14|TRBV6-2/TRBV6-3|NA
CASSPLDRIYGYTF
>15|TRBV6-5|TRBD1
CASSYPGQGWYEQYF
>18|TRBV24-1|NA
CATSDQGASTQANYGYTF
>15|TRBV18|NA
CASSREWMDTDTQYF
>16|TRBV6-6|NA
CASSTRWTVSNYGYTF
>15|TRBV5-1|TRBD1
CASSLSGTAPETQYF
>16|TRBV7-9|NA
CASSLALGHPADEQFF
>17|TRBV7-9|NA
CASSLESRSYLTDTQYF
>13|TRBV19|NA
CASSTQRDQPQHF
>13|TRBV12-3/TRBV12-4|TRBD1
CASSLDRNAEAFF